The clone carrying this TCR beta chain was counted ten times or more. The CDR3 contains 13 residues. V was trimmed by 7 bases and J by 8 bases, leaving 15 bases between them. The record originates from a study of T-cell memory formation after mild COVID-19. The wider study: TCR clustering was largely donor specific.

Each CDR3 protein gets one entry after TCRdb re-called the 5' RACE reads with MiXCR. The sample contains approximately 350,000 distinct CDR3 sequences, 28% of which appear only once. The receptor was isolated from an adult woman who had mild COVID-19 (a few samples of this study predate the infection). Cell type and time point are not known. The rearrangement uses TRBV12-3 or TRBV12-4 and TRBJ1-5, with D tentatively TRBD1 (6 bases). The sample comprised PBMCs or a T cell subset sorted from them (not recorded which). CDR3 loop: CASNTGSGEPQHF. For the CDR3, the DNA is TGTGCCAGCAACACAGGGTCGGGAGAGCCCCAGCATTTT.